Given below is one T cell receptor (beta chain) in context. The antigen remains unidentified. This sample was included in a study of T cell repertoires in cytomegalovirus infection. With 2 bases removed from V and 5 bases from J, the gap between germline ends came to 10 bases. The CDR3 contains 13 residues. CDR1 and CDR2 (germline): MDHEN, SYDVKM. One entry per CDR3 protein results from TCRdb running MiXCR on the reads. This repertoire shows approximately 300,000 distinct CDR3 sequences, roughly 25% found once; its top ten account for roughly 13%. The sequence was obtained from a human donor in good health (CMV status not recorded). Some clones in this sample may be carry-over from other donors' samples. The chain employs TRBV28 and TRBJ2-7; D is possibly TRBD1 or TRBD2 (5 bases each). The source material was cultured PBMCs, sampled from culture after CMV antigen stimulation. DNA for the CDR3: TGTGCCAGCAGTTTAGGGACGTGGCACGAGCAGTACTTC. Protein sequence: CASSLGTWHEQYF.